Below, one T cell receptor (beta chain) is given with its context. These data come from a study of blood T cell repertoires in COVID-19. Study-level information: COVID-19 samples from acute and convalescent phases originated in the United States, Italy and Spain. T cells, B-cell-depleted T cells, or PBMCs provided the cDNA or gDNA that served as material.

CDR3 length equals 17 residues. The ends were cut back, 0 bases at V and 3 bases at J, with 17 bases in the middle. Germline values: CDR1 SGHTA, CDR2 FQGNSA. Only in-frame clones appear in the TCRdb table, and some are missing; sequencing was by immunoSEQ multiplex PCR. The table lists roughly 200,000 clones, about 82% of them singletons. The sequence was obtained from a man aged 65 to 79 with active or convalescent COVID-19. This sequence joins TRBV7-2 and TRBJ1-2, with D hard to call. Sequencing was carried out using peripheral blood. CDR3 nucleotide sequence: TGTGCCAGCAGCTTAGCAGTTCGCGCCTCGGGAGACTATGGCTACACCTTC. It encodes CASSLAVRASGDYGYTF.